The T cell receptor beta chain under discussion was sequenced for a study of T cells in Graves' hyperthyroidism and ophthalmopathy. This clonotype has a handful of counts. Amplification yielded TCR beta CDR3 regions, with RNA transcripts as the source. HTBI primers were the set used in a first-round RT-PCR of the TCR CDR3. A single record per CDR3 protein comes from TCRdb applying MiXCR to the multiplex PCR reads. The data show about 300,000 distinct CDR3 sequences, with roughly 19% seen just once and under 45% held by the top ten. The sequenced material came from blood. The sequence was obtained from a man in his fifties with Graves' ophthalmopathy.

The CDR3 spells CASSLGREAFF. The CDR3 region has the DNA TGTGCCAGCAGCTTGGGGAGGGAAGCTTTCTTT. The chain has TRBV5-6 and TRBJ1-1; no clear D gene. Trimming shortened V by 0 bases and J by 8 bases, and 5 bases separated the two germline ends. This CDR3 spans 11 amino acids. Looked up from germline, CDR1 is SGHDT and CDR2 is YYEEEE.